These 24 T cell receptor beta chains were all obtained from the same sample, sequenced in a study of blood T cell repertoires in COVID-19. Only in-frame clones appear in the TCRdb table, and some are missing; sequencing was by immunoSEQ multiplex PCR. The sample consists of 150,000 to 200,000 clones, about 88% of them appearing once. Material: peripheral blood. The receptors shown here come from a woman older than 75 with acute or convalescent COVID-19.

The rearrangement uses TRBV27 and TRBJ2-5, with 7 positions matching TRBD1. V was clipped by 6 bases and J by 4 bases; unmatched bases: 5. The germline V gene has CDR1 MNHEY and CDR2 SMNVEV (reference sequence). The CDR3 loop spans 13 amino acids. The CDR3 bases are TGTGCCAGCAGGGTCTGGACAGGAGAGACCCAGTACTTC. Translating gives CASRVWTGETQYF.

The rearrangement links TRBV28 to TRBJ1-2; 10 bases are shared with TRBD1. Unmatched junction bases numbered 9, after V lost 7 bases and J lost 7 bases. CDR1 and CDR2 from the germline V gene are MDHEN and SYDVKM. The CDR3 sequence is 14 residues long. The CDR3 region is CASTSDRGGFGYTF. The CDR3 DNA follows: TGTGCCAGCACCTCGGACAGGGGGGGATTTGGCTACACCTTC.

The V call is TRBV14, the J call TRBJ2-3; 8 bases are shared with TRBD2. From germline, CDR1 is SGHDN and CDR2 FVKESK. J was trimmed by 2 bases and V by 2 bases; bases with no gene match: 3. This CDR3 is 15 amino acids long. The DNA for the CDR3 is TGTGCCAGCAGCCAAACAGGACTAGCCACAGATACGCAGTATTTT. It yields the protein CASSQTGLATDTQYF.

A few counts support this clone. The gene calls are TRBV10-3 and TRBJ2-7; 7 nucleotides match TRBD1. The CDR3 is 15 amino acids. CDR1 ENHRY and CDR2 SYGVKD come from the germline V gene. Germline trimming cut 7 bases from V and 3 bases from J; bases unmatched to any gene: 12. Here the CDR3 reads CAITGRQGTNYEQYF. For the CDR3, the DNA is TGTGCCATCACCGGTCGACAGGGAACGAACTACGAGCAGTACTTC.

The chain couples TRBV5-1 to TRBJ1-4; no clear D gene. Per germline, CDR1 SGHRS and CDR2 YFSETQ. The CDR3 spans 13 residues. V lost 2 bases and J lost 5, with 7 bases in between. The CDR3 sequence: CASSLGGNEKLFF. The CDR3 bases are TGCGCCAGCAGCTTAGGAGGGAATGAAAAACTGTTTTTT.

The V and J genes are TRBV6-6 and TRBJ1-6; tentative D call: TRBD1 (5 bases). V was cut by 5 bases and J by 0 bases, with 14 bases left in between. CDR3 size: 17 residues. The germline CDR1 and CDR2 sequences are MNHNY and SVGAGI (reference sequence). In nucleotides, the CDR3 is TGTGCCAGCAGTCACGGACAATCGAGCTCCTATAATTCACCCCTCCACTTT. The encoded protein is CASSHGQSSSYNSPLHF.

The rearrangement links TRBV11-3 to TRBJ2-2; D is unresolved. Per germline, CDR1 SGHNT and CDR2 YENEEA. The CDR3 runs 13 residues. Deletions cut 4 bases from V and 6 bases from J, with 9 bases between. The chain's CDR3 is CASSSMAAGELFF. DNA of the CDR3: TGTGCCAGCAGCTCCATGGCGGCCGGGGAGCTGTTTTTT. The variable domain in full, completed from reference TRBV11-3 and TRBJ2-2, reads EAGVVQSPRYKIIEKKQPVAFWCNPISGHNTLYWYLQNLGQGPELLIRYENEEAVDDSQLPKDRFSAERLKGVDSTLKIQPAELGDSAVYLCASSSMAAGELFFGEGSRLTVL.

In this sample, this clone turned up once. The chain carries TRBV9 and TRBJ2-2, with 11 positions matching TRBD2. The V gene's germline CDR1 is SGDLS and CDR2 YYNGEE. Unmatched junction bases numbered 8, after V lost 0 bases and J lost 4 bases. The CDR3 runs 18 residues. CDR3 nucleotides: TGTGCCAGCAGCGTAGCTTATGGTCTAGCGGGAGGCACCGGGGAGCTGTTTTTT. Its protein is CASSVAYGLAGGTGELFF.

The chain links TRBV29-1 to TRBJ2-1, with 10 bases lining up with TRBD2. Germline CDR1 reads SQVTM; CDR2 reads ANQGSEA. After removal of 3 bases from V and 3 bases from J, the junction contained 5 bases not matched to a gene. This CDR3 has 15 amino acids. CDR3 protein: CSVDGAGGRYNEQFF. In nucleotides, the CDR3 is TGCAGCGTTGATGGAGCGGGGGGGCGCTACAATGAGCAGTTCTTC.

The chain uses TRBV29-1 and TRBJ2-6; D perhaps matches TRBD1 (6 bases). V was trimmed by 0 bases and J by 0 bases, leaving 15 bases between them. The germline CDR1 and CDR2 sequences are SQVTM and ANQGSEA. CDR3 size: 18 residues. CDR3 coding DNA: TGCAGCGTTGAAGATCAGGGGCCCCTGGGCTCTGGGGCCAACGTCCTGACTTTC. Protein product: CSVEDQGPLGSGANVLTF. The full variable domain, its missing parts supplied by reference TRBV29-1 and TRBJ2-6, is SAVISQKPSRDICQRGTSLTIQCQVDSQVTMMFWYRQQPGQSLTLIATANQGSEATYESGFVIDKFPISRPNLTFSTLTVSNMSPEDSSIYLCSVEDQGPLGSGANVLTFGAGSRLTVL.

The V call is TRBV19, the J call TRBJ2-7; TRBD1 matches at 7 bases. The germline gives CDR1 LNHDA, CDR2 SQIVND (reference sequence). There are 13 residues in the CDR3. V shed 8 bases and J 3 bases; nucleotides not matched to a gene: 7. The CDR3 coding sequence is TGTGCCAGTTCGACAGGGATGGGCTACGAGCAGTACTTC. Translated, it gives CASSTGMGYEQYF.

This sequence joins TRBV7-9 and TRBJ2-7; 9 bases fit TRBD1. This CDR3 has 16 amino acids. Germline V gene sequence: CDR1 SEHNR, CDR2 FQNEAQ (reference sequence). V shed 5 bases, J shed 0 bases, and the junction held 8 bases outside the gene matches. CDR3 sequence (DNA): TGTGCCAGCAGCGGGGCCGGGACAGGGAGCTCCTACGAGCAGTACTTC. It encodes CASSGAGTGSSYEQYF. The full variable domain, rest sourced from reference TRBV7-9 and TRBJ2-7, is DTGVSQNPRHKITKRGQNVTFRCDPISEHNRLYWYRQTLGQGPEFLTYFQNEAQLEKSRLLSDRFSAERPKGSFSTLEIQRTEQGDSAMYLCASSGAGTGSSYEQYFGPGTRLTVT.

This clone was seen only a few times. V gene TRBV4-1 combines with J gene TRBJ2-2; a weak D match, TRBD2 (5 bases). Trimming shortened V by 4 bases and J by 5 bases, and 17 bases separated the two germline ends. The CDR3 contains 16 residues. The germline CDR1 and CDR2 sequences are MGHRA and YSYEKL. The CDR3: CASSPDPGLQTGELFF. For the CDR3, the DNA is TGCGCCAGCAGCCCAGACCCGGGGTTGCAAACCGGGGAGCTGTTTTTT.

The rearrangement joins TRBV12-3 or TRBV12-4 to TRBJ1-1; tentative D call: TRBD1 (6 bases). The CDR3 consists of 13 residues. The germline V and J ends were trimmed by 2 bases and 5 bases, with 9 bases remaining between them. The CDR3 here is CASSLRRGTEAFF. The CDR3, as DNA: TGTGCCAGCAGTTTAAGAAGGGGGACTGAAGCTTTCTTT.

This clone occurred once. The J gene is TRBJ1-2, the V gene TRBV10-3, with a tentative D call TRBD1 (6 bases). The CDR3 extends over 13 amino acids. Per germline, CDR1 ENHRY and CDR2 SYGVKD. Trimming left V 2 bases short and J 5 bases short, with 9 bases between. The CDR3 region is CAISEETGYGYTF. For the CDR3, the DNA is TGTGCCATCAGTGAGGAAACAGGGTATGGCTACACCTTC.

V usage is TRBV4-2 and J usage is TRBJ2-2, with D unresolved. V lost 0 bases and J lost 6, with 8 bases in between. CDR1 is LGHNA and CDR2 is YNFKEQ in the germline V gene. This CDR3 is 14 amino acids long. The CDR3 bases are TGTGCCAGCAGCCAAGATCTCGTCCCCGGGGAGCTGTTTTTT. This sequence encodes CASSQDLVPGELFF.

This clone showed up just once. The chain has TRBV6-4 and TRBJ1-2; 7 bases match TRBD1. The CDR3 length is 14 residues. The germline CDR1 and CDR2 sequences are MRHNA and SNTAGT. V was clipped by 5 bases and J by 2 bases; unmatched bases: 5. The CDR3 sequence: CASSPDRRNYGYTF. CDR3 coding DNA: TGTGCCAGCAGTCCGGACAGGAGGAACTATGGCTACACCTTC.

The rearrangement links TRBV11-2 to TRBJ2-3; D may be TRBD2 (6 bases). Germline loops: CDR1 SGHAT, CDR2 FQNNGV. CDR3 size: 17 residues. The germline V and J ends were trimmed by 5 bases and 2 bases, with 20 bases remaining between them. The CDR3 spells CASSRSPGRDLTDTQYF. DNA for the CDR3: TGTGCCAGCAGCCGTTCTCCGGGGCGGGACCTCACAGATACGCAGTATTTT.

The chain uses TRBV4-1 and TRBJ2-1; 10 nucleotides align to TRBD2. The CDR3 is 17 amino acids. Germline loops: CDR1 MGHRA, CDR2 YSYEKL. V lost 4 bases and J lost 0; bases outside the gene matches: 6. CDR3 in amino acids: CASSRISSGSSYNEQFF. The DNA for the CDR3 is TGCGCCAGCAGCCGTATTTCTAGCGGGAGCTCCTACAATGAGCAGTTCTTC.

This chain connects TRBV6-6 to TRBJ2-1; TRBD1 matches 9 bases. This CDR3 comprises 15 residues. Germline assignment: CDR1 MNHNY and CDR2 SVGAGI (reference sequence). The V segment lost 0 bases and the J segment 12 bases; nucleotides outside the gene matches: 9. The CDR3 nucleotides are TGTGCCAGCAGTTACTCTAGGACAGGGGTAGGGGGGCAGTTCTTC. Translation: CASSYSRTGVGGQFF.

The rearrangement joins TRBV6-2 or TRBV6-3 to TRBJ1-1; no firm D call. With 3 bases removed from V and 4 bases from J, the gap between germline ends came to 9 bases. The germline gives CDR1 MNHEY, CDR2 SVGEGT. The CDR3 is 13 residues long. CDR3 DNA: TGTGCCAGCAGTTATATCTCGGGCACTGAAGCTTTCTTT. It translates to CASSYISGTEAFF.

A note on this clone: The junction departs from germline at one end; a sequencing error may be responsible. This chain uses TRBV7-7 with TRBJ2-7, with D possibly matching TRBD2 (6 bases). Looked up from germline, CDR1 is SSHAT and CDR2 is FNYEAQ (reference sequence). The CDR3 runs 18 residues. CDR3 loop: CASSLEWCWQGGGYEQYF. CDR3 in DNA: TGTGCTAGCAGCTTAGAGTGGTGTTGGCAGGGAGGAGGATACGAGCAGTACTTC.

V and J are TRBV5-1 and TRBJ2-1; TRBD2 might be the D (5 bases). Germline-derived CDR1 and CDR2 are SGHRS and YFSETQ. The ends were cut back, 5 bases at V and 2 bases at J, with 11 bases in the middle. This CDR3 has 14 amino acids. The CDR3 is CASSFRGAYNEQFF. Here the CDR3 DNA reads TGCGCCAGCAGTTTTCGGGGAGCCTACAATGAGCAGTTCTTC.

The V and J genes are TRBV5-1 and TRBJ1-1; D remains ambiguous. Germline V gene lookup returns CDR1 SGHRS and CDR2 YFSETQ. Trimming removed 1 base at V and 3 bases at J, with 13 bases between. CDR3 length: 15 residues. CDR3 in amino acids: CASSLLGVGDTEAFF. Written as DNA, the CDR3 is TGCGCCAGCAGCTTGTTAGGAGTCGGAGACACTGAAGCTTTCTTT.